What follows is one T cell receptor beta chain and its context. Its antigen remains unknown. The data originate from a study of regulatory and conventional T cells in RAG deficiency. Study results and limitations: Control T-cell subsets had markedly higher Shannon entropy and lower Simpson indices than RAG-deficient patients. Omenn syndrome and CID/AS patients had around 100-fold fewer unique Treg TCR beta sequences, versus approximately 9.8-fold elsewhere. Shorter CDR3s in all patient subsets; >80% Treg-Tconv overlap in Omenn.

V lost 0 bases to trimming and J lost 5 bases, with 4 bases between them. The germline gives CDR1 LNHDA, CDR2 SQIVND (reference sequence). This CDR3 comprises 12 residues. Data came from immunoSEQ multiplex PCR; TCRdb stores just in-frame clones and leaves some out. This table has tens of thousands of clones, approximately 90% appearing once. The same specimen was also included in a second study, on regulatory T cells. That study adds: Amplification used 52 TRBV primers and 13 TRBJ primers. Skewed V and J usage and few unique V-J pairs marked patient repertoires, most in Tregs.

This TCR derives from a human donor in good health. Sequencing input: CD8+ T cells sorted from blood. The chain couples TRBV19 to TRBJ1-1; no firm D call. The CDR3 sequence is CASSIEGTEAFF. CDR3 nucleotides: TGTGCCAGTAGTATAGAGGGTACTGAAGCTTTCTTT. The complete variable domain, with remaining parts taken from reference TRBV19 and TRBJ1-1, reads DGGITQSPKYLFRKEGQNVTLSCEQNLNHDAMYWYRQDPGQGLRLIYYSQIVNDFQKGDIAEGYSVSREKKESFPLTVTSAQKNPTAFYLCASSIEGTEAFFGQGTRLTVV.